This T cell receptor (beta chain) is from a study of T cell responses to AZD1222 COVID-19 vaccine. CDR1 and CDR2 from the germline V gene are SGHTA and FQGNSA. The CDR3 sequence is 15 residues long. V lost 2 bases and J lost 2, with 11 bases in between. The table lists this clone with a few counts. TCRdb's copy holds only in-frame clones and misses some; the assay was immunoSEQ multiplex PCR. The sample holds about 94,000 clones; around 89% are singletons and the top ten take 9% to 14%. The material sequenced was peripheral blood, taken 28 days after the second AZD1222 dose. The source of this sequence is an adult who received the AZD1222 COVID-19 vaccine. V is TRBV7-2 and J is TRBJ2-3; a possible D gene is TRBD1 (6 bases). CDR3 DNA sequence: TGTGCCAGCAGCTTAAAAGGACAGTCCACAGATACGCAGTATTTT. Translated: CASSLKGQSTDTQYF.